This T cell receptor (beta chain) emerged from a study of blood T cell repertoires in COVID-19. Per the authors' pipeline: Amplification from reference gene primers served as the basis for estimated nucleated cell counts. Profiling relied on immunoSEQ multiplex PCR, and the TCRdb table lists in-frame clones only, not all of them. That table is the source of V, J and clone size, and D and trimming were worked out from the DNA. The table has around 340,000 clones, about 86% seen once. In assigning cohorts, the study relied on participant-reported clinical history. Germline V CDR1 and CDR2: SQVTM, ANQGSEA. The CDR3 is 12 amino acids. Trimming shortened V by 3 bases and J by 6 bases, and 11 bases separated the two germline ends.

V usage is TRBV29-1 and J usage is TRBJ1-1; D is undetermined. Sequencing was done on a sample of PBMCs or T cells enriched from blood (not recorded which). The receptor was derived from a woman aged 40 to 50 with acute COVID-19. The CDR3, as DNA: TGCAGCGTTGATTCGTTGGCCGCTGAAGCTTTCTTT. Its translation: CSVDSLAAEAFF.